These 4 T cell receptor beta chains were sequenced from one sample in a study of T cells in Graves' hyperthyroidism and ophthalmopathy. The TCR beta CDR3 regions underwent amplification using RNA transcripts as the source. RT-PCR in the first round (using the HTBI primer set) targeted the TCR CDR3. TCRdb analysed the multiplex PCR reads with MiXCR anew, one entry per CDR3 protein. The sample consists of about 500,000 distinct CDR3 sequences, under 20% of them appearing once. Source material: blood. The source of these receptors is a woman under 30 with Graves' ophthalmopathy.

The V gene is TRBV28, the J gene TRBJ1-5, with no clear D. The CDR3 consists of 15 residues. Germline CDR1 and CDR2: MDHEN and SYDVKM. V dropped 6 bases and J dropped 5 bases, with 17 bases sitting between them. CDR3 sequence (DNA): TGTGCCAGCAGCCCCGGACCTAATTCGGATCAGCCCCAGCATTTT. This gives the protein CASSPGPNSDQPQHF.

This clonotype came up many times. The chain combines TRBV30 with TRBJ2-3; D remains unclear. Germline CDR1 is GTSNPN and CDR2 is SVGIG (reference sequence). Trimming took 0 bases from V and 5 from J, leaving 6 bases between them. This CDR3 spans 12 amino acids. CDR3 DNA: TGTGCCTGGAGTGTACGTGGAGATACGCAGTATTTT. Its translation: CAWSVRGDTQYF.

This clonotype was seen a handful of times. The rearrangement joins TRBV20-1 to TRBJ2-3; 8 bases agree with TRBD1. The CDR3 is 14 amino acids. The V gene's germline CDR1 is DFQATT and CDR2 SNEGSKA (reference sequence). The CDR3 coding sequence is TGCAGGGCCGCCACAGGGGGGCGGACAGATACGCAGTATTTT. Its protein product is CRAATGGRTDTQYF.

CDR3 region: CASSLGQGVYGELFF. CDR3 DNA: TGTGCCAGCAGTCTCGGACAGGGAGTTTACGGGGAGCTGTTTTTT. V and J are TRBV27 and TRBJ2-2; TRBD1 agrees at 8 bases. V lost 5 bases, J lost 7 bases, and 9 bases stayed unmatched. CDR3 length equals 15 residues. Germline CDR1 MNHEY, CDR2 SMNVEV (reference sequence).